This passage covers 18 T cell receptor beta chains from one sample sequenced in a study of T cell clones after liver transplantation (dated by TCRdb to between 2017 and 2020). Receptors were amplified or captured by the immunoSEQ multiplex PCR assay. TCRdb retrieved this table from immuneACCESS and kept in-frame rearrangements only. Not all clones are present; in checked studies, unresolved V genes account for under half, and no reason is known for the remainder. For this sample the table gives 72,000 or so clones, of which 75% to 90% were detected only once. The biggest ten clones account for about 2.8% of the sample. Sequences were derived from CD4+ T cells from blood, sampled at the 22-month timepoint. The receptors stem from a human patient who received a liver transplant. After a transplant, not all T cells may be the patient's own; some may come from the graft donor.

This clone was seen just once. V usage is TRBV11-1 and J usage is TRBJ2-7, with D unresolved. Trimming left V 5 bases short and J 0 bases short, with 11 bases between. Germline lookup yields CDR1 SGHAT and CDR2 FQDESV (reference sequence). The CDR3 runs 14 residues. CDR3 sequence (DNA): TGTGCCAGCAGCCTCAGGATTAACTCCTACGAGCAGTACTTC. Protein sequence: CASSLRINSYEQYF.

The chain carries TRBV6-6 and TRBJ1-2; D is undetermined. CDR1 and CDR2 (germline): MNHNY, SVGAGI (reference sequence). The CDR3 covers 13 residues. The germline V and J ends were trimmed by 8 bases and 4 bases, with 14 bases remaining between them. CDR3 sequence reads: CASSLILGYGYTF. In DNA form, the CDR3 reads TGTGCCAGCTCCCTCATATTAGGCTATGGCTACACCTTC.

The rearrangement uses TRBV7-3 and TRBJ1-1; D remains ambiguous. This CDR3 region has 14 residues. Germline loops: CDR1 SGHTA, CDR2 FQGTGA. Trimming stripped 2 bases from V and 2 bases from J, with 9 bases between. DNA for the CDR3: TGTGCCAGCAGCTTAGATAGGGCAAACACTGAAGCTTTCTTT. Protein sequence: CASSLDRANTEAFF.

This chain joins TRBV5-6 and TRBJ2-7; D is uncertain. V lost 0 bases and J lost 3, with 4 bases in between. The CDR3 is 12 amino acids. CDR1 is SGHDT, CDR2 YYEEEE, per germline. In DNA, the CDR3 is TGTGCCAGCAGCTTGGTCGGCTACGAGCAGTACTTC. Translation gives CASSLVGYEQYF.

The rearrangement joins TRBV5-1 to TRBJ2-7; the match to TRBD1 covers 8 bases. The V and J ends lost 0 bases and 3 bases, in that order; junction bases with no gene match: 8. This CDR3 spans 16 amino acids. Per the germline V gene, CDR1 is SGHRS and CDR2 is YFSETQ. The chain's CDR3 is CASSLGSTGASYEQYF. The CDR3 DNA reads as TGCGCCAGCAGCTTGGGATCGACAGGGGCGAGCTACGAGCAGTACTTC.

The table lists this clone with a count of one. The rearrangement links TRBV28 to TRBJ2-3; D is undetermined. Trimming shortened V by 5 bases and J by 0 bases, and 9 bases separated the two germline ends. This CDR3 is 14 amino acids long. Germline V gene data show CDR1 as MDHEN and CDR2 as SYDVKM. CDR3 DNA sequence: TGTGCCAGCAGTAAAAGGGCTAGCACAGATACGCAGTATTTT. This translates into CASSKRASTDTQYF.

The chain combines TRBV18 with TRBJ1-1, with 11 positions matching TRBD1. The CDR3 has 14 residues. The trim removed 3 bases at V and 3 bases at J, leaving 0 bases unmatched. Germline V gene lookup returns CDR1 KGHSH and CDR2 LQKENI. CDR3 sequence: CASSPDRGHTEAFF. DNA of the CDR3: TGTGCCAGCTCACCGGACAGGGGGCACACTGAAGCTTTCTTT.

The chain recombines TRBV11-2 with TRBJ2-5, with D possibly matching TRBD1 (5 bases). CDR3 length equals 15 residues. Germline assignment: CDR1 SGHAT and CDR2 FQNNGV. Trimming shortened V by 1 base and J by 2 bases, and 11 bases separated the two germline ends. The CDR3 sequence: CASSLVGQLQETQYF. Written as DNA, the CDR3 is TGTGCCAGCAGCTTAGTGGGGCAGCTTCAAGAGACCCAGTACTTC.

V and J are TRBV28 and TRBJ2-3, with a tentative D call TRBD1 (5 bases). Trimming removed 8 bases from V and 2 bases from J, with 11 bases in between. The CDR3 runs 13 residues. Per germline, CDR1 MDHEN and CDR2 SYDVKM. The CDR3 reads CASLRRDTDTQYF. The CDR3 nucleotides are TGTGCCAGCCTCCGCAGGGACACAGATACGCAGTATTTT.

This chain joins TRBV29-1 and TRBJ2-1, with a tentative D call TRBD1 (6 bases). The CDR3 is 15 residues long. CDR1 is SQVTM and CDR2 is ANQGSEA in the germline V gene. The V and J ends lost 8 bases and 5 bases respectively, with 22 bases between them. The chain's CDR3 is CSSGGGQGDNNEQFF. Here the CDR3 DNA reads TGCAGCTCCGGTGGGGGACAAGGCGACAACAATGAGCAGTTCTTC.

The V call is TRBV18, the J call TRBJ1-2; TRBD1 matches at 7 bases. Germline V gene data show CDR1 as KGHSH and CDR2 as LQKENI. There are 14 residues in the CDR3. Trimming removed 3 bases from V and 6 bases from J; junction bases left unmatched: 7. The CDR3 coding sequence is TGTGCCAGCTCACCCCCGGGACAGTTTAATGGCTACACCTTC. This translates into CASSPPGQFNGYTF.

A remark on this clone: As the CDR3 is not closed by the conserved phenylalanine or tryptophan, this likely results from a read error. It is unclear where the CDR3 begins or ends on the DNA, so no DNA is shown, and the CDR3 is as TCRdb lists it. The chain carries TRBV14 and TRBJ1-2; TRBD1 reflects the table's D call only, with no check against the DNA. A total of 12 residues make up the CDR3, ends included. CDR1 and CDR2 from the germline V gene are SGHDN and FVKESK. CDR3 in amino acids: CASSPRRGPGQL.

This CDR3 reads CASSLLTSGQETQYF. The DNA of the CDR3 is TGTGCCAGCAGCTTACTAACTAGCGGCCAAGAGACCCAGTACTTC. The chain combines TRBV5-6 with TRBJ2-5; 8 bases align to TRBD2. Germline V gene sequence: CDR1 SGHDT, CDR2 YYEEEE. J was trimmed by 1 base and V by 2 bases; bases with no gene match: 4. This CDR3 comprises 15 residues.

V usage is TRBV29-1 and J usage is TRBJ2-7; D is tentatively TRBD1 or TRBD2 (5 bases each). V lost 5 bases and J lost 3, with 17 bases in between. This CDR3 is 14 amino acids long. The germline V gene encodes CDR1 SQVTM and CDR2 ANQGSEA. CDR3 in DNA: TGCAGCGTTTTACTTGAACAGAGGGGCTACGAGCAGTACTTC. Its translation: CSVLLEQRGYEQYF.

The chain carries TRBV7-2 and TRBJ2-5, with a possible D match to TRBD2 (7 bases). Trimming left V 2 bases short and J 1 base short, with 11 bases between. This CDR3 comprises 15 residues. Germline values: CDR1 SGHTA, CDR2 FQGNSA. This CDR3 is CASSLSRGAQETQYF. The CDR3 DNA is TGTGCCAGCAGCTTAAGTCGGGGGGCCCAAGAGACCCAGTACTTC.

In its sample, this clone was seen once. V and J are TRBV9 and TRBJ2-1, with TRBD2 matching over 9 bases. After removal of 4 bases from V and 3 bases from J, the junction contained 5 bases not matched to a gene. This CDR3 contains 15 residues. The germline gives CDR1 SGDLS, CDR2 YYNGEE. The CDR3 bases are TGTGCCAGCAGCCCGCGGGAGGGTAGCTACAATGAGCAGTTCTTC. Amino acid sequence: CASSPREGSYNEQFF.

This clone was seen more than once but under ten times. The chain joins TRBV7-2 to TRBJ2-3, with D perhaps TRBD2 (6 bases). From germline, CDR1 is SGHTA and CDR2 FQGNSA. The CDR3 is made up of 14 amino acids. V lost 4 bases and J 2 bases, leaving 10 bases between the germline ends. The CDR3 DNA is TGTGCCAGCAGCTATAGCGGAAACACAGATACGCAGTATTTT. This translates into CASSYSGNTDTQYF.

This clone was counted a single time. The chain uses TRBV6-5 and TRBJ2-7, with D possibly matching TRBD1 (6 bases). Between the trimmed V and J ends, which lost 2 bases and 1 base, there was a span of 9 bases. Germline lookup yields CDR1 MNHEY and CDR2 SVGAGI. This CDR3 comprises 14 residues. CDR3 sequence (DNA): TGTGCCAGCAGTTACAAGGGGGATTCCTACGAGCAGTACTTC. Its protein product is CASSYKGDSYEQYF.